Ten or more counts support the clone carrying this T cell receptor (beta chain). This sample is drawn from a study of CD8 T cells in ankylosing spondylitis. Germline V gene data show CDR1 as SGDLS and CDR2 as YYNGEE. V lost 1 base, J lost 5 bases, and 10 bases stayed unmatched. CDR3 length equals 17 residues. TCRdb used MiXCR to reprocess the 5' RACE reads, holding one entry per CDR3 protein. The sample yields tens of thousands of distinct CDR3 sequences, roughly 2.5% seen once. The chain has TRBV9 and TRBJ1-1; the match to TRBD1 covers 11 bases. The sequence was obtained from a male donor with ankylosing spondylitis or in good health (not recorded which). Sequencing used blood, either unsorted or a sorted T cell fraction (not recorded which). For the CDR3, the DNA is TGTGCCAGCAGCGTAAAAGCCGGGACAGGGGGGGGGACTGAAGCTTTCTTT. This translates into CASSVKAGTGGGTEAFF.